Listed below are T cell receptor beta chains from one sample, sequenced in a study of OX40 agonist ivuxolimab in advanced cancers. Libraries were prepared by immunoSEQ multiplex PCR; TCRdb keeps only in-frame clonotypes and omits some of them. The table records about 96,000 clones, 84% of them present only once. The sample was CD4+ or CD8+ T cells sorted from blood, taken in a trial of the OX40 agonist ivuxolimab. The receptors shown here come from an adult with an advanced solid tumor such as melanoma, head and neck, liver or kidney cancer. CDR3s include the opening cysteine and the closing phenylalanine or tryptophan. The order of the fields is V gene, clone size, J gene, D gene, CDR3 protein, CDR3 DNA. The D gene is left open where the match is weak. The size entry is marked missing in some rows and otherwise reads once, few, many or a size class.

>TRBV7-9|-|TRBJ1-2|-
CASRLDSSYNYGYTF
TGTGCCAGCAGGTTGGACAGCTCTTATAACTATGGCTACACCTTC
>TRBV7-7|-|TRBJ2-1|-
CASSQYREQYNEQFF
TGTGCCAGCAGCCAGTACAGGGAGCAATACAATGAGCAGTTCTTC
>TRBV11-2|-|TRBJ1-3|-
CASSLADGSGNTIYF
TGTGCCAGCAGCTTAGCGGACGGCTCTGGAAACACCATATATTTT
>TRBV5-1|-|TRBJ1-2|TRBD1
CASSRDSDGYTF
TGCGCCAGCAGCAGGGACAGCGATGGCTACACCTTC
>TRBV5-1|-|TRBJ2-5|-
CASSLEALGGPGETQYF
TGCGCCAGCAGCTTGGAAGCCCTAGGGGGTCCCGGGGAGACCCAGTACTTC
>TRBV18|-|TRBJ1-1|-
CASSPGHMNTEAFF
TGTGCCAGCTCACCCGGACACATGAACACTGAAGCTTTCTTT
>TRBV6-5|-|TRBJ1-2|-
CASSYGGGYGYTF
TGTGCCAGCAGTTATGGGGGTGGCTATGGCTACACCTTC
>TRBV9|-|TRBJ2-3|-
CASSVAIGADTQYF
TGTGCCAGCAGCGTAGCTATCGGGGCGGATACGCAGTATTTT
>TRBV27|-|TRBJ2-3|-
CASSPLAGDSDTQYF
TGTGCCAGCAGTCCCCTGGCAGGGGATTCAGATACGCAGTATTTT
>TRBV18|-|TRBJ2-3|-
CASSPPSVDTQYF
TGTGCCAGCTCACCACCGAGCGTCGATACGCAGTATTTT
>TRBV11-3|-|TRBJ2-1|-
CASSLARNEQFF
TGTGCCAGCAGCTTAGCTCGGAATGAGCAGTTCTTC
>TRBV2|few|TRBJ1-1|-
CASSQQGNTEAFF
TGTGCCAGCAGCCAACAGGGGAACACTGAAGCTTTCTTT
>TRBV21-1|-|TRBJ1-1|-
CASIPTGPTEAFF
TGTGCCAGCATTCCGACAGGGCCCACTGAAGCTTTCTTT
>TRBV9|-|TRBJ2-3|TRBD2
CASSGTSGGGADTQYF
TGTGCCAGCAGCGGGACTAGCGGAGGAGGGGCAGATACGCAGTATTTT
>TRBV9|-|TRBJ1-1|-
CASSVAWNTEAFF
TGTGCCAGCAGCGTAGCCTGGAACACTGAAGCTTTCTTT
>TRBV5-1|-|TRBJ1-3|TRBD1
CASSLRGQSTGNTIYF
TGCGCCAGCAGCCTAAGGGGACAGAGTACTGGAAACACCATATATTTT
>TRBV2|-|TRBJ1-2|-
CASSLNPTRWGELGYTF
TGTGCCAGCAGTCTAAACCCTACGAGGTGGGGGGAGTTGGGCTACACCTTC
>TRBV6-1|-|TRBJ2-7|-
CASSTDYEQYF
TGTGCCAGCAGCACCGACTACGAGCAGTACTTC
>TRBV5-6|-|TRBJ1-5|-
CASSLNLGESNQPQHF
TGTGCCAGCAGCTTGAATTTGGGGGAGAGCAATCAGCCCCAGCATTTT
>TRBV10-3|few|TRBJ1-1|-
CAIRSSTSNTEAFF
TGTGCCATCAGGAGCTCGACATCGAACACTGAAGCTTTCTTT
>TRBV9|-|TRBJ2-7|TRBD2
CASSPLAGGASYEQYF
TGTGCCAGCAGCCCCCTAGCGGGAGGTGCCTCCTACGAGCAGTACTTC
>TRBV28|-|TRBJ2-5|-
CASSLGQVETQYF
TGTGCCAGCAGTTTGGGCCAGGTGGAGACCCAGTACTTC
>TRBV5-1|once|TRBJ1-1|-
CASSPRTFVTEAFF
TGCGCCAGCAGCCCTAGGACGTTTGTCACTGAAGCTTTCTTT
>TRBV9|-|TRBJ2-5|TRBD2
CASGKGVPGLAGEGQETQYF
TGTGCCAGCGGGAAAGGGGTCCCCGGACTAGCGGGAGAAGGCCAAGAGACCCAGTACTTC
>TRBV5-1|few|TRBJ2-3|-
CASSPGGPGDTQYF
TGCGCCAGCAGCCCGGGGGGCCCGGGTGATACGCAGTATTTT
>TRBV25-1|-|TRBJ1-5|-
CASSPQGLSNQPQHF
TGTGCCAGCAGTCCACAGGGTCTGAGCAATCAGCCCCAGCATTTT
>TRBV11-2|-|TRBJ1-3|TRBD1
CASSLGQGGGNTIYF
TGTGCCAGCAGCTTGGGACAGGGGGGTGGAAACACCATATATTTT
>TRBV5-8|-|TRBJ1-2|-
CASRPPGRGEAGYTF
TGTGCCAGCAGACCCCCCGGGCGGGGGGAGGCTGGCTACACCTTC
>TRBV5-1|-|TRBJ1-3|TRBD1
CASSLTGTGVGNTIYF
TGCGCCAGCAGCTTGACCGGGACAGGGGTTGGAAACACCATATATTTT
>TRBV18|once|TRBJ1-1|-
CASSPGLTAEAFF
TGTGCCAGCTCACCGGGCCTGACCGCTGAAGCTTTCTTT
>TRBV4-2|-|TRBJ2-5|TRBD2
CASSQDPLAGETQYF
TGTGCCAGCAGCCAAGATCCCCTAGCGGGAGAGACCCAGTACTTC
>TRBV9|-|TRBJ1-2|-
CASSVQASGYGYTF
TGTGCCAGCAGCGTGCAGGCCTCTGGCTATGGCTACACCTTC
>TRBV5-5|-|TRBJ1-6|-
CASSSDPNSPLHF
TGTGCCAGCAGCTCTGACCCCAATTCACCCCTCCACTTT
>TRBV2|-|TRBJ1-5|-
CASRGQGTRPQHF
TGTGCCAGCAGAGGGCAGGGGACTCGGCCCCAGCATTTT